The 29 T cell receptor beta chains given below trace back to one sample, sequenced in a study of T cell repertoires in cytomegalovirus infection. TCRdb used MiXCR to reprocess the reads, holding one entry per CDR3 protein. In the table there are 70,000 to 75,000 distinct CDR3 sequences, 3% to 4% of which are singletons. The sample taken for sequencing was PBMCs. These receptor sequences come from a human donor in good health (CMV status not recorded). Some clones in this sample may be carry-over from other donors' samples.

The sample holds many counts of this clonotype. This rearrangement joins TRBV20-1 to TRBJ1-6; 8 bases line up with TRBD1. The CDR3 sequence is 14 residues long. Germline V lookup: CDR1 DFQATT, CDR2 SNEGSKA (reference sequence). Trimming cost V 6 bases and J 5 bases; bases outside gene matches: 6. The CDR3 bases are TGCAGTGCCCCGGAGGGACAGGATAATTCACCCCTCCACTTT. Its translation is CSAPEGQDNSPLHF.

The chain has TRBV7-2 and TRBJ1-6; tentatively, D is TRBD1 (5 bases). The V gene lost 7 bases and the J gene lost 8 bases, with 15 bases spanning the gap. This CDR3 is 14 amino acids long. The germline V gene has CDR1 SGHTA and CDR2 FQGNSA. The CDR3 reads CASTGGGWDSPLHF. The CDR3 DNA is TGTGCCAGCACCGGCGGGGGTTGGGATTCACCCCTCCACTTT.

This clonotype appeared many times. V is TRBV7-2 and J is TRBJ2-1, with D possibly matching TRBD2 (5 bases). V shed 2 bases and J shed 4 bases, with 12 bases lying between them. The CDR3 length is 15 residues. Germline assignment: CDR1 SGHTA and CDR2 FQGNSA. The CDR3 spells CASSLRERSYNEQFF. In DNA form, the CDR3 reads TGTGCCAGCAGCTTAAGGGAGCGAAGTTACAATGAGCAGTTCTTC.

This clonotype was observed at least ten times. This may come from a read error, since a much larger clone is one base off. The CDR3 nucleotides read TGTGCCAGCAGCTTTGACGGGGAGCTGTTTTTT. It is translated as CASSFDGELFF. The gene calls are TRBV7-8 and TRBJ2-2; D ambiguous. V lost 3 bases and J lost 7, with 3 bases in between. Looked up from germline, CDR1 is SGHVS and CDR2 is FQNEAQ. The CDR3 extends over 11 amino acids.

In its sample, this clonotype was seen many times. The rearrangement uses TRBV7-2 and TRBJ2-3, with D unresolved. The germline CDR1 and CDR2 sequences are SGHTA and FQGNSA. V lost 4 bases, J lost 2 bases, and 10 bases lay in between. The CDR3 loop spans 14 amino acids. CDR3 DNA sequence: TGTGCCAGCAGCTACCTACCGGACACAGATACGCAGTATTTT. Translation: CASSYLPDTDTQYF.

This clonotype was observed at least ten times. The genes are TRBV7-2 and TRBJ2-1; 8 positions agree with TRBD1. The CDR3 is 13 residues long. The V gene's germline CDR1 is SGHTA and CDR2 FQGNSA. V was pared by 4 bases and J by 7 bases, with 3 bases of the junction left unmatched. The CDR3 here is CASSWTGRNEQFF. The DNA of the CDR3 is TGTGCCAGCAGCTGGACAGGGAGGAATGAGCAGTTCTTC.

This clonotype was counted ten times or more. The rearrangement uses TRBV7-2 and TRBJ2-2; D gene unclear. The CDR3 sequence is 17 residues long. The germline V gene encodes CDR1 SGHTA and CDR2 FQGNSA. The ends were cut back, 5 bases at V and 0 bases at J, with 16 bases in the middle. As DNA, the CDR3 is TGTGCCAGCAGCCCTTCAGTAAAAAACACGAACACCGGGGAGCTGTTTTTT. Its translation: CASSPSVKNTNTGELFF.

The table lists this clonotype with many counts. The chain couples TRBV7-3 to TRBJ2-2, with D unresolved. The CDR3 has 17 amino acids. Germline V gives CDR1 SGHTA, CDR2 FQGTGA. V lost 1 base and J lost 10, with 22 bases in between. CDR3 region: CASSLNAGVTELPELFF. CDR3 nucleotides: TGTGCCAGCAGCTTAAACGCCGGCGTAACAGAACTTCCGGAGCTGTTTTTT.

This clonotype was seen many times. The chain is built from TRBV6-8 and TRBJ2-7; weak D call: TRBD1 (6 bases). Trimming removed 5 bases at V and 0 bases at J, with 14 bases between. The germline CDR1 and CDR2 sequences are MNHGY and SAAAGT. The CDR3 is made up of 15 amino acids. This chain's CDR3 is CASSRDISSSYEQYF. CDR3 in DNA: TGTGCCAGCAGTCGGGACATTTCGAGCTCCTACGAGCAGTACTTC.

This clonotype was recorded many times. V usage is TRBV6-2 or TRBV6-3 and J usage is TRBJ2-7; the D gene is possibly TRBD2 (5 bases). The ends were cut back, 8 bases at V and 6 bases at J, with 14 bases in the middle. Germline CDR1 reads MNHEY; CDR2 reads SVGEGT. The CDR3 covers 12 residues. DNA of the CDR3: TGTGCCAGCGGACTCCTTTCCCTCGAGCAGTACTTC. The encoded protein is CASGLLSLEQYF.

This clonotype has ten or more counts. The V and J genes are TRBV7-2 and TRBJ2-5; 13 bases are shared with TRBD2. The V gene's germline CDR1 is SGHTA and CDR2 FQGNSA. Unmatched junction bases numbered 6, after V lost 4 bases and J lost 4 bases. CDR3 length equals 16 residues. The CDR3 here is CASSYTSGRAVETQYF. The CDR3 DNA is TGTGCCAGCAGCTACACTAGCGGGAGGGCCGTAGAGACCCAGTACTTC.

This clonotype was detected many times. J is TRBJ1-1 and V is TRBV7-2; D unclear. Germline loops: CDR1 SGHTA, CDR2 FQGNSA. Trimming took off 5 bases at V and 1 base at J, with 8 bases between the two ends. CDR3 length: 13 residues. CDR3 region: CASSPGPNTEAFF. CDR3 nucleotide sequence: TGTGCCAGCAGCCCCGGGCCGAACACTGAAGCTTTCTTT.

This clonotype was seen at least ten times. The chain carries TRBV7-2 and TRBJ1-5; D ambiguous. The CDR3 loop spans 12 amino acids. From germline, CDR1 is SGHTA and CDR2 FQGNSA. Trimming pared 8 bases from V and 5 bases from J, leaving 10 bases between. For the CDR3, the DNA is TGTGCCAGCGGGATGCGCGATCAGCCCCAGCATTTT. Translating it yields CASGMRDQPQHF.

This clonotype came up many times. V and J are TRBV7-2 and TRBJ2-7; maybe TRBD2 (5 bases). From germline, CDR1 is SGHTA and CDR2 FQGNSA. Trimming pared 5 bases from V and 6 bases from J, leaving 17 bases between. The CDR3 loop spans 14 amino acids. The CDR3 loop reads CASSPAAGPLEQYF. Written as DNA, the CDR3 is TGTGCCAGCAGCCCGGCTGCGGGCCCTCTCGAGCAGTACTTC.

This clonotype was picked up many times. This chain connects TRBV29-1 to TRBJ2-1, with TRBD1 matching 12 bases. Looked up from germline, CDR1 is SQVTM and CDR2 is ANQGSEA. V lost 4 bases and J lost 8; bases outside the gene matches: 3. This CDR3 spans 13 amino acids. The CDR3 DNA follows: TGCAGCGTTGGGGACAGGGGGCAGGATGAGCAGTTCTTC. Its translation: CSVGDRGQDEQFF.

This clonotype was seen ten or more times. The chain recombines TRBV7-2 with TRBJ1-2; 9 nucleotides line up with TRBD1. The ends lost 3 bases at V and 6 bases at J; junction bases unmatched: 11. CDR3 length equals 16 residues. The germline V gene encodes CDR1 SGHTA and CDR2 FQGNSA. CDR3 bases: TGTGCCAGCAGCTTTGACCAAAGGACAGGGGCCAATGGCTACACCTTC. Protein product: CASSFDQRTGANGYTF. The entire variable domain, with the rest obtained from reference TRBV7-2 and TRBJ1-2, is as follows: GAGVSQSPSNKVTEKGKDVELRCDPISGHTALYWYRQSLGQGLEFLIYFQGNSAPDKSGLPSDRFSAERTGGSVSTLTIQRTQQEDSAVYLCASSFDQRTGANGYTFGSGTRLTVV.

This clonotype was detected many times. This sequence joins TRBV18 and TRBJ2-2, with 7 bases matching TRBD2. The V gene end was trimmed by 3 bases and the J gene end by 4 bases; junction bases not matched to a gene: 8. Looked up from germline, CDR1 is KGHSH and CDR2 is LQKENI. There are 16 residues in the CDR3. The CDR3 coding sequence is TGTGCCAGCTCACCGCGGCTAGCGGAGATCACCGGGGAGCTGTTTTTT. Amino acids: CASSPRLAEITGELFF.

At least ten counts were recorded for this clonotype. The chain uses TRBV7-2 and TRBJ1-5, with D possibly matching TRBD1 (6 bases). The germline gives CDR1 SGHTA, CDR2 FQGNSA. This CDR3 comprises 14 residues. The V end lost 5 bases, the J end lost 2 bases, and 10 bases lay between the germline ends. Written as DNA, the CDR3 is TGTGCCAGCAGCCCCTCAGGGGGCAATCAGCCCCAGCATTTT. Amino acid sequence: CASSPSGGNQPQHF.

This clonotype was recorded at least ten times. J is TRBJ2-1 and V is TRBV7-8; the D gene could be TRBD1 or TRBD2 (5 bases each). V lost 3 bases and J 0 bases, leaving 9 bases between the germline ends. The CDR3 runs 15 residues. CDR1 is SGHVS, CDR2 FQNEAQ, per germline. CDR3 loop: CASSFDGGSYNEQFF. CDR3 DNA sequence: TGTGCCAGCAGCTTCGATGGGGGCTCCTACAATGAGCAGTTCTTC.

This clonotype occurred many times. The V call is TRBV7-9, the J call TRBJ1-2, with D unclear. V shed 1 base and J shed 6 bases, with 9 bases lying between them. The germline V gene has CDR1 SEHNR and CDR2 FQNEAQ (reference sequence). This CDR3 is 13 amino acids long. Here the CDR3 reads CASSLVGPDGYTF. The CDR3 DNA sequence: TGTGCCAGCAGCTTAGTAGGTCCAGATGGCTACACCTTC. Using reference TRBV7-9 and TRBJ1-2 for the parts outside the CDR3, the full variable domain is DTGVSQNPRHKITKRGQNVTFRCDPISEHNRLYWYRQTLGQGPEFLTYFQNEAQLEKSRLLSDRFSAERPKGSFSTLEIQRTEQGDSAMYLCASSLVGPDGYTFGSGTRLTVV.

This clonotype was observed at least ten times. The CDR3 coding sequence is TGTGCCAGCAGTGATCCCAATTACGAGCAGTACTTC. Translated, it gives CASSDPNYEQYF. The chain joins TRBV6-2 or TRBV6-3 to TRBJ2-7; no clear D gene. The CDR3 contains 12 residues. V lost 5 bases to trimming and J lost 4 bases, with 9 bases between them. From germline, CDR1 is MNHEY and CDR2 SVGEGT.

In its sample, this clonotype was seen many times. V gene TRBV7-9 combines with J gene TRBJ2-3, with D tentatively TRBD2 (6 bases). The CDR3 sequence is 16 residues long. Trimming removed 3 bases at V and 0 bases at J, with 13 bases between. Germline values: CDR1 SEHNR, CDR2 FQNEAQ (reference sequence). CDR3 nucleotide sequence: TGTGCCAGCAGCTTGCTAGCGAGTGCTAGCACAGATACGCAGTATTTT. The encoded protein is CASSLLASASTDTQYF.

This clonotype was counted ten times or more. This chain joins TRBV7-2 and TRBJ2-1; D call uncertain. Germline V lookup: CDR1 SGHTA, CDR2 FQGNSA. V gave up 1 base and J gave up 4 bases, with 11 bases separating them. The CDR3 is 15 amino acids. The chain's CDR3 is CASSLEGALYNEQFF. The CDR3 coding sequence is TGTGCCAGCAGCTTAGAAGGAGCGCTATACAATGAGCAGTTCTTC.

This clonotype was recorded many times. The V call is TRBV7-2, the J call TRBJ1-5; no clear D. Germline lookup yields CDR1 SGHTA and CDR2 FQGNSA. The CDR3 has 13 residues. Trimming pared 1 base from V and 8 bases from J, leaving 9 bases between. This CDR3 reads CASSLVTVEPQHF. CDR3 bases: TGTGCCAGCAGCTTAGTCACCGTTGAGCCCCAGCATTTT.

Ten or more counts support this clonotype. This chain links TRBV15 with TRBJ2-1; 11 bases line up with TRBD1. Looked up from germline, CDR1 is LNHNV and CDR2 is YYDKDF (reference sequence). V shed 0 bases, J shed 7 bases, and the junction held 8 bases outside the gene matches. This CDR3 is 17 amino acids long. CDR3 coding DNA: TGTGCCACCAGCAGAGAAATACCCGGGACAGGGGGAAATGAGCAGTTCTTC. As protein: CATSREIPGTGGNEQFF.

This clonotype was detected ten times or more. V is TRBV7-2 and J is TRBJ2-2; no definite D call. The CDR3 spans 14 residues. The germline V gene encodes CDR1 SGHTA and CDR2 FQGNSA. V shed 1 base and J shed 0 bases, with 3 bases lying between them. CDR3 sequence: CASSLGANTGELFF. The DNA for the CDR3 is TGTGCCAGCAGCTTAGGGGCGAACACCGGGGAGCTGTTTTTT.

At least ten counts were recorded for this clonotype. The genes are TRBV7-9 and TRBJ2-6, with D uncertain. The CDR3 runs 16 residues. V lost 1 base, J lost 0 bases, and 7 bases lay in between. Germline-derived CDR1 and CDR2 are SEHNR and FQNEAQ (reference sequence). The CDR3 sequence: CASSLDTSSGANVLTF. In DNA form, the CDR3 reads TGTGCCAGCAGCTTAGATACGAGCTCTGGGGCCAACGTCCTGACTTTC. The variable domain in full, completed from reference TRBV7-9 and TRBJ2-6, reads DTGVSQNPRHKITKRGQNVTFRCDPISEHNRLYWYRQTLGQGPEFLTYFQNEAQLEKSRLLSDRFSAERPKGSFSTLEIQRTEQGDSAMYLCASSLDTSSGANVLTFGAGSRLTVL.

This clonotype was picked up many times. This chain uses TRBV20-1 with TRBJ2-3; 9 bases map to TRBD1. Germline values: CDR1 DFQATT, CDR2 SNEGSKA (reference sequence). CDR3 length: 18 amino acids. CDR3 bases: TGCAGCGCAATCACCGCCGGGACAGGGTATCTTAGCACAGATACGCAGTATTTT. This encodes CSAITAGTGYLSTDTQYF.

Details on this clonotype: This may be a read error: a much more frequent sequence differs by one nucleotide. The chain couples TRBV20-1 to TRBJ2-1, with a possible D match to TRBD2 (5 bases). CDR3 length: 13 amino acids. Trimming removed 7 bases at V and 10 bases at J, with 20 bases between. Germline V gene lookup returns CDR1 DFQATT and CDR2 SNEGSKA (reference sequence). CDR3 in amino acids: CSVAAGFIREQFF. The CDR3 DNA sequence: TGCAGTGTCGCCGCGGGTTTTATCAGGGAGCAGTTCTTC.